This TCR beta chain was sequenced during a study of T cells after yellow fever vaccination (dated by TCRdb to the late 2010s). Some background on the complete study: Libraries from fractions with low cell numbers were prepared with the SMART-Seq v4 Ultra Low Input RNA kit. Bulk TCR alpha and beta repertoires were sequenced longitudinally to track T-cell clones before and after primary and booster YFV17D yellow fever vaccination. Two healthy male donors, one aged 18 to 30 and one aged 30 to 40 years, made up the cohort. Blood samples were taken at several timepoints before and after primary and secondary immunization, and bulk PBMC replicates and cell subsets were isolated.

This clonotype was recorded a few times. There is no known antigen for this receptor. Nothing much larger sits one base from this clone, and base qualities are not available. TCR cDNA was synthesized by 5'RACE template switching, through which a universal primer site and unique molecular identifiers were introduced. Priming of cDNA synthesis was performed from both the TCR alpha and TCR beta constant segments. Two PCR steps were used to amplify libraries, with sample barcodes and sequencing adapters being added in the second step. Sequencing of libraries was performed on Illumina HiSeq 2500 (2x100 bp) or NovaSeq (2x150 bp). For the original study's pipeline: MIGEC was used to demultiplex reads and collapse the reads into UMI consensus sequences, and MiXCR was used for V(D)J alignment. Using edgeR on replicate PBMC samples, clonotypes were called vaccine-responding if FDR was below 0.01 and the log2 fold change was above 5 up to day 15. Each bulk clonotype received a CD4 or CD8 identity based on whether the sequenced CD4 or CD8 repertoire contained that clonotype at higher abundance. The raw public reads went through TCRdb reprocessing: fastp at Q25, MiXCR clone calling, in-frame beta chains kept. Every entry covers one CDR3 protein and lists the most common genes and DNA from its rows. It is TCRdb's table, rather than the study itself, that gives the V and J calls and clone size. The sample table lists under 550,000 distinct CDR3 sequences, roughly a fifth of them with a count of one. Less than 20% of the sample comes from the top ten.

Spanning cysteine to phenylalanine, the CDR3 consists of 15 amino acids. The retained sequence is limited to the CDR3, 45 bases, with the frame set at the first base. CDR1 and CDR2 are read off the germline V gene as SGDLS and YYNGEE. Cut back by 0 bases and 0 bases, the V and J ends lie 7 bases apart. Study-wide findings and limitations: After the booster, most of the clones that had expanded following primary vaccination were detected again (roughly 97% of CD4 and around 90% of CD8), which suggests that memory was broadly maintained. The secondary T-cell response was weaker than the primary response but faster, peaking on day 5 instead of day 15. The study included only a couple of donors, which limits how far the findings can be generalized. Computational filtering was needed because FACS-sorted repertoires could contain abundant contaminating clonotypes from the bulk population. A small share of clonotypes was detected in both CD4 and CD8 compartments, with the overlap likely arising from convergent recombination.

The treatment or condition label here, explained by the study, means: live attenuated yellow fever vaccine strain. Two biological replicates of bulk PBMCs were collected at each blood-draw timepoint. A standard Ficoll-Paque protocol was used to isolate PBMCs from peripheral blood. RNA was extracted with TriZol from bulk PBMCs, CD4 and CD8 fractions, and dextramer-positive and dextramer-negative fractions. This sequence originates from a man aged 18 to 30 who received the YFV17D yellow fever vaccine. The starting material was PBMCs, obtained more than 20 days after the first yellow fever vaccination. The V and J genes are TRBV9 and TRBJ2-1, and perhaps TRBD2 as D gene, on 6 matching bases. The CDR3 region reads CASSVVGGSYNEQFF. Here is the DNA: TGTGCCAGCAGCGTAGTGGGGGGCTCCTACAATGAGCAGTTCTTC.